Below, 23 T cell receptor beta chains from the same sample are listed, as sequenced in a study of T cell repertoires in cytomegalovirus infection (dated by TCRdb to about 2019). TCRdb shows the sequencer as Illumina HiSeq 1500. TCRdb handled the public reads itself, with Q25 trimming in fastp and clone calling in MiXCR, and kept productive beta chains. Records with the same CDR3 protein are collapsed into one entry carrying the most frequent genes and DNA. The sample has 200,000 to 250,000 distinct CDR3 sequences on record, approximately 13% of them singletons. The ten biggest clones cover roughly 1.7% of the sample. Specimen: PBMCs. Receptors were obtained from a human donor in good health (CMV status not recorded). Some clones in this sample may be carry-over from other donors' samples.

This clonotype was detected ten times or more. The gene calls are TRBV7-9 and TRBJ2-7; D is unresolved. CDR1 is SEHNR and CDR2 is FQNEAQ in the germline V gene (reference sequence). CDR3 length: 13 amino acids. Trimming left V 4 bases short and J 3 bases short, with 10 bases between. This chain's CDR3 is CASSSSVGYEQYF. In nucleotides, the CDR3 is TGTGCCAGCAGCTCGTCGGTTGGCTACGAGCAGTACTTC.

This clonotype was seen repeatedly, ten times or more. The rearrangement links TRBV6-2 or TRBV6-3 to TRBJ2-7, with 9 nucleotides matching TRBD1. The V and J ends lost 5 bases and 3 bases, in that order; junction bases with no gene match: 8. The V gene's germline CDR1 is MNHEY and CDR2 SVGEGT. This CDR3 has 15 residues. The CDR3: CASSNGQGRFYEQYF. The CDR3 nucleotides are TGTGCCAGCAGTAACGGACAGGGGCGATTCTACGAGCAGTACTTC.

V and J are TRBV7-2 and TRBJ2-3; 9 bases line up with TRBD2. The CDR3 totals 14 residues. CDR1 and CDR2 from the germline V gene are SGHTA and FQGNSA. Germline trimming cut 8 bases from V and 2 bases from J; bases unmatched to any gene: 5. CDR3 sequence: CASGLAGDTDTQYF. The CDR3 DNA is TGTGCCAGCGGATTAGCGGGGGACACAGATACGCAGTATTTT.

The chain carries TRBV19 and TRBJ1-4, with D perhaps matching TRBD1 (5 bases). Germline V CDR1 and CDR2: LNHDA, SQIVND (reference sequence). Trimming pared 5 bases from V and 8 bases from J, leaving 12 bases between. The CDR3 spans 13 residues. CDR3 nucleotide sequence: TGTGCCAGTAGTGGAAGGGGTCTCGAAAAACTGTTTTTT. This gives the protein CASSGRGLEKLFF.

Only a few counts were recorded for this clonotype. The J gene is TRBJ1-6, the V gene TRBV29-1; D perhaps matches TRBD1 (5 bases). V gave up 7 bases and J gave up 8 bases, with 15 bases separating them. The CDR3 is 13 residues long. Germline V gene lookup returns CDR1 SQVTM and CDR2 ANQGSEA. The CDR3 sequence: CSASRDSDSPLHF. The CDR3 coding sequence is TGCAGCGCCTCTCGGGACTCCGATTCACCCCTCCACTTT.

This clonotype has ten or more counts. This rearrangement joins TRBV7-8 to TRBJ2-2; D remains unclear. The CDR3 length is 11 residues. Per germline, CDR1 SGHVS and CDR2 FQNEAQ. Trimming cost V 5 bases and J 8 bases, with 6 bases left between them. The CDR3 loop reads CASSQPGELFF. The CDR3 DNA is TGTGCCAGCAGCCAGCCGGGGGAGCTGTTTTTT.

This clonotype was found many times. CDR3 in DNA: TGTGCCAGCAGCCATGGGTGGGGCCCTCGGAACGAGCAGTACTTC. It is translated as CASSHGWGPRNEQYF. The chain combines TRBV7-2 with TRBJ2-7; possible D gene TRBD1, 5 bases. CDR3 size: 15 residues. V was shortened by 5 bases and J by 5 bases, with 19 bases between the two germline ends. CDR1 is SGHTA, CDR2 FQGNSA, per germline.

This chain joins TRBV12-3 or TRBV12-4 and TRBJ1-3; D remains unclear. The V and J ends lost 9 bases and 7 bases respectively, with 7 bases between them. The CDR3 contains 10 residues. CDR3 in DNA: TGTGCCAGTGCGTTTAACACCATATATTTT. Translated, it gives CASAFNTIYF.

The sample holds many counts of this clonotype. This chain uses TRBV19 with TRBJ2-3; TRBD2 aligns across 10 bases. Trimming at V came to 3 bases and at J to 3 bases, leaving 9 bases not matched to a gene. Germline V gene sequence: CDR1 LNHDA, CDR2 SQIVND (reference sequence). This CDR3 spans 17 amino acids. The CDR3 coding sequence is TGTGCCAGTAGTATTATGGCTAGCGGGAGTGGTACAGATACGCAGTATTTT. It encodes CASSIMASGSGTDTQYF.

CDR3 region: CASSQEDRVYEQYF. Here the CDR3 DNA reads TGCGCCAGCAGCCAAGAGGACAGGGTCTACGAGCAGTACTTC. The V and J genes are TRBV4-1 and TRBJ2-7; 8 bases align to TRBD1. In germline, CDR1 is MGHRA, CDR2 YSYEKL. With V trimmed by 0 bases and J by 3 bases, 1 base remained unmatched. The CDR3 runs 14 residues.

Many counts were recorded for this clonotype. The chain has TRBV7-2 and TRBJ2-5; D is undetermined. Trimming pared 7 bases from V and 4 bases from J, leaving 13 bases between. Germline V lookup: CDR1 SGHTA, CDR2 FQGNSA. The CDR3 sequence is 13 residues long. The CDR3 spells CASTGVLGETQYF. The CDR3 DNA is TGTGCCAGCACTGGGGTTCTGGGAGAGACCCAGTACTTC.

This clonotype was observed a handful of times. The chain links TRBV24-1 to TRBJ2-3; 8 nucleotides agree with TRBD1. The CDR3 covers 16 residues. The J segment lost 4 bases and the V segment lost 4 bases, leaving 9 bases of the junction unmatched. The germline V gene has CDR1 KGHDR and CDR2 SFDVKD. CDR3 DNA: TGTGCCACCAGTGACCCACACGGGACAGGAGCAGATACGCAGTATTTT. Amino acids: CATSDPHGTGADTQYF.

V gene TRBV10-3 combines with J gene TRBJ2-3; a weak D match, TRBD1 (5 bases). The CDR3 loop spans 15 amino acids. Germline CDR1 reads ENHRY; CDR2 reads SYGVKD. V gave up 6 bases and J gave up 0 bases, with 13 bases separating them. The CDR3 coding sequence is TGTGCCATCAGAGACAGACTTTCTAGCACAGATACGCAGTATTTT. It specifies CAIRDRLSSTDTQYF.

The chain combines TRBV29-1 with TRBJ1-1, with D unresolved. CDR3 length equals 14 residues. CDR1 SQVTM and CDR2 ANQGSEA come from the germline V gene. Between the trimmed V and J ends, which lost 7 bases and 0 bases, there was a span of 15 bases. The DNA for the CDR3 is TGCAGCGCGCAGAGACCGCCAATGAACACTGAAGCTTTCTTT. Its protein product is CSAQRPPMNTEAFF.

This clonotype was seen ten or more times. CDR3 nucleotide sequence: TGTGCCAGCAGCTTACGACTAGCGGGAGTTAAAGATACGCAGTATTTT. As protein: CASSLRLAGVKDTQYF. The genes are TRBV7-2 and TRBJ2-3; 12 bases line up with TRBD2. The CDR3 is 16 amino acids. Germline trimming cut 2 bases from V and 5 bases from J; bases unmatched to any gene: 5. The V gene's germline CDR1 is SGHTA and CDR2 FQGNSA.

V and J are TRBV5-1 and TRBJ1-1; tentatively, D is TRBD1 (6 bases). This CDR3 has 15 amino acids. The germline CDR1 and CDR2 sequences are SGHRS and YFSETQ. Trimming left V 4 bases short and J 1 base short, with 14 bases between. CDR3 region: CASSTETGRNTEAFF. CDR3 coding DNA: TGCGCCAGCAGCACCGAGACAGGTAGGAACACTGAAGCTTTCTTT.

This chain connects TRBV2 to TRBJ2-2; no firm D call. The germline CDR1 and CDR2 sequences are SNHLY and FYNNEI. V was trimmed by 5 bases and J by 8 bases, leaving 15 bases between them. CDR3 size: 14 residues. The CDR3 nucleotides are TGTGCCAGCAGTCGATTGACGGCGGAGGGGGAGCTGTTTTTT. Translated, it gives CASSRLTAEGELFF.

This clonotype was detected ten times or more. The rearrangement joins TRBV7-2 to TRBJ2-1, with 9 bases that match TRBD2. Germline V lookup: CDR1 SGHTA, CDR2 FQGNSA. V trimming: 3 bases; J trimming: 4 bases; junction bases outside the gene matches: 4. This CDR3 contains 15 residues. The CDR3: CASSLEAGGYNEQFF. The CDR3 bases are TGTGCCAGCAGCTTGGAGGCGGGGGGGTACAATGAGCAGTTCTTC. The complete variable domain, with remaining parts taken from reference TRBV7-2 and TRBJ2-1, reads GAGVSQSPSNKVTEKGKDVELRCDPISGHTALYWYRQSLGQGLEFLIYFQGNSAPDKSGLPSDRFSAERTGGSVSTLTIQRTQQEDSAVYLCASSLEAGGYNEQFFGPGTRLTVL.

The V gene is TRBV5-1, the J gene TRBJ2-5; 7 bases align to TRBD2. Germline-derived CDR1 and CDR2 are SGHRS and YFSETQ. This CDR3 has 14 residues. The junction had 10 bases not matched to a gene; V was cut back by 8 bases and J by 3 bases. CDR3 sequence: CASESGGRKETQYF. The CDR3 nucleotides read TGCGCCAGTGAATCCGGGGGGAGAAAAGAGACCCAGTACTTC.

This clonotype was counted at least ten times. The chain combines TRBV7-9 with TRBJ1-4; D is unclear. The V and J ends lost 1 base and 7 bases respectively, with 4 bases between them. The CDR3 is 12 amino acids. Germline lookup yields CDR1 SEHNR and CDR2 FQNEAQ (reference sequence). CDR3 DNA: TGTGCCAGCAGCTTAGGATCTGAAAAACTGTTTTTT. Its protein is CASSLGSEKLFF.

V usage is TRBV28 and J usage is TRBJ2-1, with TRBD2 matching over 10 bases. The length of the CDR3 is 16 residues. Trimming removed 6 bases from V and 4 bases from J; junction bases left unmatched: 9. Germline assignment: CDR1 MDHEN and CDR2 SYDVKM. CDR3 loop: CASSLPSGRAYNEQFF. DNA for the CDR3: TGTGCCAGCAGCCTGCCGAGCGGGAGGGCTTACAATGAGCAGTTCTTC. Full variable domain (remainder filled in from reference TRBV28 and TRBJ2-1): DVKVTQSSRYLVKRTGEKVFLECVQDMDHENMFWYRQDPGLGLRLIYFSYDVKMKEKGDIPEGYSVSREKKERFSLILESASTNQTSMYLCASSLPSGRAYNEQFFGPGTRLTVL.

The chain carries TRBV28 and TRBJ1-2, with 9 bases lining up with TRBD1. The V gene end was trimmed by 4 bases and the J gene end by 0 bases; junction bases not matched to a gene: 15. Looked up from germline, CDR1 is MDHEN and CDR2 is SYDVKM. This CDR3 region has 19 residues. CDR3 DNA sequence: TGTGCCAGCAGTTCCCCTGGGGACAGGGCTTTCACCACTAACTATGGCTACACCTTC. It yields the protein CASSSPGDRAFTTNYGYTF.

This clonotype was recorded at least ten times. J is TRBJ2-5 and V is TRBV7-9, with TRBD1 as a possible D gene (5 bases). Germline assignment: CDR1 SEHNR and CDR2 FQNEAQ (reference sequence). The CDR3 length is 13 residues. V was cut by 5 bases and J by 4 bases, with 11 bases left in between. CDR3 bases: TGTGCCAGCAGCCCGGTAGGGGTAGAGACCCAGTACTTC. It specifies CASSPVGVETQYF.